This T cell receptor beta chain was identified during a study of cytomegalovirus exposure and HLA in healthy donors. Study-level background: Unique TCRs numbering around 85 million, obtained from HLA-typed donors, made up an early data release. Whole-study results and caveats: Excluded were some V segments that proved indistinguishable, including TRBV6-2 and TRBV6-3. It was taken for granted in presence/absence analyses that sequencing depth across donors was roughly uniform. A later analysis reportedly found fewer N-insertions in an Asian-associated ancestry cluster than the roughly 670-donor mean.

In the PCR, 60 Vbeta and 13 Jbeta primers were used. Profiled with immunoSEQ multiplex PCR; TCRdb holds only in-frame clones, not every one. In the table there are under 150,000 clones, 82% of which are singletons. This CDR3 spans 16 amino acids. The germline gives CDR1 SEHNR, CDR2 FQNEAQ (reference sequence). As to this clone: Antigen specificity is unknown. A junction end diverges from the germline sequence, so it may reflect a read error.

The sample consisted of PBMCs. This TCR was sampled from a male donor in good health and CMV-seronegative. The chain is built from TRBV7-9 and TRBJ2-5; 7 bases are shared with TRBD1. The CDR3, as DNA: TGTTCCAGCAGCTTAGGGTTAGCGACAGGGCTAGAGACCCAGTACTTC. Translation: CSSSLGLATGLETQYF.